This note documents a single T cell receptor (beta chain) sequence. Using immunoSEQ multiplex PCR, the repertoire was profiled, and TCRdb retains in-frame clones only, with some absent. The sample records about 210,000 clones, less than 90% being singletons. This sample is part of a study of blood T cell repertoires in COVID-19. Study-wide background: In each case, the material was cDNA or gDNA derived from T cells, B-cell-depleted T cells, or PBMCs.

The CDR3 sequence is 15 residues long. Germline assignment: CDR1 LNHDA and CDR2 SQIVND (reference sequence). Trimming took off 4 bases at V and 1 base at J, with 11 bases between the two ends. The rearrangement joins TRBV19 to TRBJ2-1; D possibly corresponds to TRBD1 (6 bases). This TCR was sampled from a man in his 70s with acute or convalescent COVID-19. Sequencing was performed on peripheral blood. CDR3 amino acids: CASSKGVISYNEQFF. The CDR3 bases are TGTGCCAGTAGTAAGGGGGTTATTTCCTACAATGAGCAGTTCTTC.